This TCR beta chain was sequenced during a study of blood T cell repertoires in COVID-19. The overall study: COVID-19 samples collected from the United States, Italy and Spain covered acute and convalescent phases. Sources were T cells, B-cell-depleted T cells, or PBMCs; the material itself was cDNA or gDNA.

Method: immunoSEQ multiplex PCR; TCRdb's copy keeps in-frame clones and lacks some. The sample consists of approximately 220,000 clones, roughly 88% of them appearing once. Germline V gives CDR1 KGHSH, CDR2 LQKENI. The V and J ends lost 8 bases and 4 bases respectively, with 14 bases between them. CDR3 size: 13 residues. Sequenced input: PBMCs or T cells enriched from blood (not recorded which). The source is a woman in her thirties or forties with acute COVID-19. The genes are TRBV18 and TRBJ1-1; D is possibly TRBD1 (6 bases). The CDR3 DNA reads TGTGCCAGCCTACAGGGAATAGGCACTGAAGCTTTCTTT. Translating it yields CASLQGIGTEAFF.